Below, 3 T cell receptor beta chains from the same sample are listed, as sequenced in a study of spatial heterogeneity in lung cancer. From the 5' RACE reads, TCRdb called clonotypes with MiXCR, one entry per CDR3 protein. Of 3,500 or so distinct CDR3 sequences listed, over 7.5% were seen once; the top ten hold 25% to 30%. Time point given: sample taken at primary tumor resection. The sample was normal lung tissue next to the tumor, taken at surgery. These receptors originate from a male donor with early-stage non-small cell lung cancer.

By its share, this clonotype is medium-sized. The gene calls are TRBV20-1 and TRBJ1-5; TRBD1 matches 7 bases. With 6 bases clipped from V and 3 bases from J, the junction kept 8 bases outside the gene matches. From germline, CDR1 is DFQATT and CDR2 SNEGSKA (reference sequence). The CDR3 runs 14 residues. This chain's CDR3 is CSATRQGANQPQHF. The CDR3 coding sequence is TGCAGTGCAACCCGACAGGGTGCCAATCAGCCCCAGCATTTT.

The chain is built from TRBV19 and TRBJ2-1; TRBD1 aligns across 7 bases. This CDR3 spans 13 amino acids. V lost 7 bases to trimming and J lost 6 bases; unmatched junction nucleotides: 6. Germline V CDR1 and CDR2: LNHDA, SQIVND (reference sequence). CDR3 nucleotide sequence: TGTGCCAGTACTCTGGACAGGAGCAATGAGCAGTTCTTC. Its translation: CASTLDRSNEQFF.

By its share, this clonotype is medium-sized (0.01 to 0.1%). V and J are TRBV20-1 and TRBJ2-1, with TRBD2 identical over 9 bases. Looked up from germline, CDR1 is DFQATT and CDR2 is SNEGSKA (reference sequence). The V gene end was trimmed by 3 bases and the J gene end by 4 bases; junction bases not matched to a gene: 7. This CDR3 region has 15 residues. CDR3 DNA sequence: TGCAGTGCTAGTGGTCTAGCGGGATATTACAATGAGCAGTTCTTC. This codes for CSASGLAGYYNEQFF.